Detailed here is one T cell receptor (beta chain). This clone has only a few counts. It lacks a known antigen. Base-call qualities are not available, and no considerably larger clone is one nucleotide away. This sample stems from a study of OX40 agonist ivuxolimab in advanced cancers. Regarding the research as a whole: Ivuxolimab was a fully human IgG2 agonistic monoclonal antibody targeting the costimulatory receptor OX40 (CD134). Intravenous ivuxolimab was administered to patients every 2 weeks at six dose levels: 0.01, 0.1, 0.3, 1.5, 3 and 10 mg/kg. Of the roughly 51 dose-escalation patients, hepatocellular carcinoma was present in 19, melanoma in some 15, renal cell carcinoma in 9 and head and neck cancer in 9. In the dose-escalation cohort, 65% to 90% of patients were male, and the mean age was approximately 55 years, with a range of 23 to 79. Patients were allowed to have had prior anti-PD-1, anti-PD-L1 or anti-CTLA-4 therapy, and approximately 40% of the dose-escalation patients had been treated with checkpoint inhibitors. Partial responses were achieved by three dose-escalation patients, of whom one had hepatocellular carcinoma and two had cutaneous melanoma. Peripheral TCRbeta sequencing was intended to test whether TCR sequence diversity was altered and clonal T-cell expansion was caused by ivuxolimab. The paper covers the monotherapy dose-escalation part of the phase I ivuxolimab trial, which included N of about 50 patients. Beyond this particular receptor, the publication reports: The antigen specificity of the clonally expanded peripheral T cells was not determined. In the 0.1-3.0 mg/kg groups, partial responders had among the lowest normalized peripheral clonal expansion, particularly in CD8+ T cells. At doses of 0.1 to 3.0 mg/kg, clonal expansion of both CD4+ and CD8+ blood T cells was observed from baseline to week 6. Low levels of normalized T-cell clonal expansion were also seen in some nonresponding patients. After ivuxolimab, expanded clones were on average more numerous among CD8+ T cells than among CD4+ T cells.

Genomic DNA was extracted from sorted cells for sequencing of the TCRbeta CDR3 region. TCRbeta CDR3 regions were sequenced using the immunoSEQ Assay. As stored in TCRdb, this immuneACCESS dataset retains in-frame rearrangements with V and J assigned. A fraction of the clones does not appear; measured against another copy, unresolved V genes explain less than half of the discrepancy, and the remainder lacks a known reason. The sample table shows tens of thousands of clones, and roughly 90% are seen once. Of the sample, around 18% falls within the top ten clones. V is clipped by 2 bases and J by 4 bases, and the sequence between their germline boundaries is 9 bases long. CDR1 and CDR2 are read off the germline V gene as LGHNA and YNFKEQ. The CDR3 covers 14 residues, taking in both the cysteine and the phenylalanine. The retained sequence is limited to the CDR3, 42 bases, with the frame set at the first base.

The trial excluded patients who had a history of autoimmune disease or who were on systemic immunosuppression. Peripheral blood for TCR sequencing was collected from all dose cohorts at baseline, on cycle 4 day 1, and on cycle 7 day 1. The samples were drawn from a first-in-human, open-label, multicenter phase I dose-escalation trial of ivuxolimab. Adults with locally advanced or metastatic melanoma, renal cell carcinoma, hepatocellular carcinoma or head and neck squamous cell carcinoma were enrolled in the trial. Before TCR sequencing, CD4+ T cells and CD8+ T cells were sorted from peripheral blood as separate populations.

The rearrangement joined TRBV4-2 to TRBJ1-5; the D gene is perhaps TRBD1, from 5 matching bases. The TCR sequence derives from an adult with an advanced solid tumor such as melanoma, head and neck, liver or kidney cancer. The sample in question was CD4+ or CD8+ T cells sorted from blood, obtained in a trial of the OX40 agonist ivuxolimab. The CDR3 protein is CASSQREGNQPQHF. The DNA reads TGTGCCAGCAGCCAAAGGGAGGGGAATCAGCCCCAGCATTTT.